These T cell receptor beta chains were read from a single sample in a study of cytomegalovirus exposure and HLA in healthy donors. Method: immunoSEQ multiplex PCR; TCRdb's copy keeps in-frame clones and lacks some. The table has over 150,000 clones, about four fifths seen once; the top ten hold under 6%. The sequencing input was PBMCs. These receptor sequences come from a man aged 25 to 45 in good health and CMV-seronegative. The CDR3 runs from the conserved cysteine through the conserved F or W. A D gene is named only where the DNA matches it firmly. The size entry is marked missing in some rows and otherwise reads once, few, many or a size class.

v_call: TRBV6-1; d_call: -; j_call: TRBJ2-3; clone_size: -; cdr3_nt: TGTGCCAGCAAAGGGGTGACAGATACGCAGTATTTT; cdr3_aa: CASKGVTDTQYF
v_call: TRBV14; d_call: TRBD1; j_call: TRBJ1-6; clone_size: -; cdr3_nt: TGTGCCAGCAGCCTAACAGGGGGGGGTTCACCCCTCCACTTT; cdr3_aa: CASSLTGGGSPLHF
v_call: TRBV6-5; d_call: -; j_call: TRBJ1-1; clone_size: -; cdr3_nt: TGTGCCAGCAGTTATAACAGAGCAAGAACTGAAGCTTTCTTT; cdr3_aa: CASSYNRARTEAFF
v_call: TRBV28; d_call: -; j_call: TRBJ1-5; clone_size: -; cdr3_nt: TGTGCCAGCAGCAGGACAGTTCGTCAGCCCCAGCATTTT; cdr3_aa: CASSRTVRQPQHF
v_call: TRBV14; d_call: -; j_call: TRBJ2-7; clone_size: -; cdr3_nt: TGTGCCAGCAGCCCAGGACTCCCCCCCTACGAGCAGTACTTC; cdr3_aa: CASSPGLPPYEQYF
v_call: TRBV7-3; d_call: -; j_call: TRBJ1-6; clone_size: -; cdr3_nt: TGTGCCAGCACCCCTCCAGGGGCCAATTCACCCCTCCACTTT; cdr3_aa: CASTPPGANSPLHF
v_call: TRBV14; d_call: -; j_call: TRBJ2-1; clone_size: -; cdr3_nt: TGTGCCAGCAGCCAACTGGGAGAGCGCTCCTACAATGAGCAGTTCTTC; cdr3_aa: CASSQLGERSYNEQFF
v_call: TRBV5-6; d_call: -; j_call: TRBJ1-2; clone_size: -; cdr3_nt: TGTGCCAGCAGATCCTCTTATGGCTACACCTTC; cdr3_aa: CASRSSYGYTF
v_call: TRBV5-6; d_call: -; j_call: TRBJ2-7; clone_size: -; cdr3_nt: TGTGCCAGCAGCTTGGGGACCTGGGGACATTCCTACGAGCAGTACTTC; cdr3_aa: CASSLGTWGHSYEQYF
v_call: TRBV5-1; d_call: -; j_call: TRBJ1-4; clone_size: -; cdr3_nt: TGCGCCAGCAGCTTGGAATTCGGGGGGCAGGTTGAAAAACTGTTTTTT; cdr3_aa: CASSLEFGGQVEKLFF
v_call: TRBV5-1; d_call: TRBD2; j_call: TRBJ2-1; clone_size: -; cdr3_nt: TGCGCCAGCAGCCCTGTGGGAGTAGCGGGAATGGAGCAGTTCTTC; cdr3_aa: CASSPVGVAGMEQFF
v_call: TRBV6-1; d_call: -; j_call: TRBJ1-5; clone_size: -; cdr3_nt: TGTGCCAGCAGTGAAGAATGGGGGGGTCGCAATCAGCCCCAGCATTTT; cdr3_aa: CASSEEWGGRNQPQHF
v_call: TRBV28; d_call: TRBD1; j_call: TRBJ1-5; clone_size: -; cdr3_nt: TGTGCCAGCAGTTTAAGGGACAGATATCAGCCCCAGCATTTT; cdr3_aa: CASSLRDRYQPQHF
v_call: TRBV18; d_call: TRBD2; j_call: TRBJ2-1; clone_size: -; cdr3_nt: TGTGCCAGCTCACCTGCTAGCGGGAGGCGCAATGAGCAGTTCTTC; cdr3_aa: CASSPASGRRNEQFF
v_call: TRBV4-3; d_call: TRBD1; j_call: TRBJ2-7; clone_size: -; cdr3_nt: TGCGCCAGCAGCCCCGTGGGGACAGGGGGCTACGAGCAGTACTTC; cdr3_aa: CASSPVGTGGYEQYF
v_call: TRBV29-1; d_call: -; j_call: TRBJ1-2; clone_size: -; cdr3_nt: TGCAGCGTTCGAAGGGCAGCAGGGGTTAACTATGGCTACACCTTC; cdr3_aa: CSVRRAAGVNYGYTF
v_call: TRBV29-1; d_call: -; j_call: TRBJ2-2; clone_size: few; cdr3_nt: TGCAGCGCCCTAGCCGGGGAGCTGTTTTTT; cdr3_aa: CSALAGELFF
v_call: TRBV5-1; d_call: TRBD1; j_call: TRBJ1-2; clone_size: once; cdr3_nt: TGCGCCAGCAGCTGGGACAGGGGCTATGGCTACACCTTC; cdr3_aa: CASSWDRGYGYTF
v_call: TRBV19; d_call: -; j_call: TRBJ1-6; clone_size: -; cdr3_nt: TGTGCCAGTAGTCCCCAGGGTATAATGAATTCACCCCTCCACTTT; cdr3_aa: CASSPQGIMNSPLHF
v_call: TRBV5-5; d_call: -; j_call: TRBJ1-1; clone_size: -; cdr3_nt: TGTGCCAGCAGGCTCCTTAGAGGGCTTGGTTGGGCTTTCTTT; cdr3_aa: CASRLLRGLGWAFF
v_call: TRBV7-9; d_call: TRBD1; j_call: TRBJ1-3; clone_size: -; cdr3_nt: TGTGCCAGCAGCCAGGACAGGGTCTCTGGAAACACCATATATTTT; cdr3_aa: CASSQDRVSGNTIYF
v_call: TRBV11-2; d_call: TRBD1; j_call: TRBJ2-7; clone_size: -; cdr3_nt: TGTGCCAGCAGCCTGGGGACAGGGCCTTACGAGCAGTACTTC; cdr3_aa: CASSLGTGPYEQYF
v_call: TRBV5-8; d_call: -; j_call: TRBJ2-6; clone_size: -; cdr3_nt: TGTGCCAGCAGTTTCCACGTAAACTATGGGGCCAACGTCCTGACTTTC; cdr3_aa: CASSFHVNYGANVLTF
v_call: TRBV14; d_call: -; j_call: TRBJ1-1; clone_size: -; cdr3_nt: TGTGCCAGCAGCTCACTACAGGCCCTGAACACTGAAGCTTTCTTT; cdr3_aa: CASSSLQALNTEAFF
v_call: TRBV6-5; d_call: -; j_call: TRBJ1-5; clone_size: -; cdr3_nt: TGTGCCAGCAGTTACGGCGGTAATCAGCCCCAGCATTTT; cdr3_aa: CASSYGGNQPQHF
v_call: TRBV19; d_call: -; j_call: TRBJ1-3; clone_size: few; cdr3_nt: TGTGCCAGTACCGGCTCAGAGGCTGGAAACACCATATATTTT; cdr3_aa: CASTGSEAGNTIYF
v_call: TRBV7-2; d_call: -; j_call: TRBJ1-6; clone_size: once; cdr3_nt: TGTGCCAGCAGCTTAGAAGGGGTTTCACCCCTCCACTTT; cdr3_aa: CASSLEGVSPLHF
v_call: TRBV5-4; d_call: -; j_call: TRBJ2-7; clone_size: -; cdr3_nt: TGTGCCAGCAGCTTGAGAGCTGGTAGACAGATGTACTACGAGCAGTACTTC; cdr3_aa: CASSLRAGRQMYYEQYF
v_call: TRBV5-1; d_call: TRBD1; j_call: TRBJ2-1; clone_size: -; cdr3_nt: TGCGCCAGCATACTAGGACAGGACTTCTCCTACAATGAGCAGTTCTTC; cdr3_aa: CASILGQDFSYNEQFF
v_call: TRBV11-2; d_call: -; j_call: TRBJ1-3; clone_size: -; cdr3_nt: TGTGCCAGCCGCCCGGGGTTTTCTGGAAACACCATATATTTT; cdr3_aa: CASRPGFSGNTIYF
v_call: TRBV27; d_call: TRBD1; j_call: TRBJ2-7; clone_size: -; cdr3_nt: TGTGCCAGCAGTTTCTCCGGGACAGCCTACGAGCAGTACTTC; cdr3_aa: CASSFSGTAYEQYF
v_call: TRBV18; d_call: -; j_call: TRBJ1-5; clone_size: -; cdr3_nt: TGTGCCAGCTCTCCGGGATTCTTCGATCAGCCCCAGCATTTT; cdr3_aa: CASSPGFFDQPQHF
v_call: TRBV7-9; d_call: TRBD1; j_call: TRBJ1-5; clone_size: -; cdr3_nt: TGTGCCAGCAGCTCGACAGGGGGCATGGGCAATCAGCCCCAGCATTTT; cdr3_aa: CASSSTGGMGNQPQHF
v_call: TRBV7-9; d_call: -; j_call: TRBJ1-5; clone_size: once; cdr3_nt: TGTACCAGCAGCGCTTCCGGGGATAGCAATCAGCCCCAGCATTTT; cdr3_aa: CTSSASGDSNQPQHF
v_call: TRBV9; d_call: -; j_call: TRBJ1-2; clone_size: -; cdr3_nt: TGTGCCAGCAGCTCATCGGACATGGACCCGTATGGCTACACCTTC; cdr3_aa: CASSSSDMDPYGYTF
v_call: TRBV28; d_call: TRBD2; j_call: TRBJ2-1; clone_size: -; cdr3_nt: TGTGCCAGCAGCCCAACTAGCGGGGGGATGTATGAGCAGTTCTTC; cdr3_aa: CASSPTSGGMYEQFF
v_call: TRBV25-1; d_call: -; j_call: TRBJ1-4; clone_size: once; cdr3_nt: TGTGCCAGCACATCCGGGACAAGCGAAAAACTGTTTTTT; cdr3_aa: CASTSGTSEKLFF
v_call: TRBV2; d_call: TRBD2; j_call: TRBJ2-5; clone_size: -; cdr3_nt: TGTGCCAGCAGGCGGACTAGCGGGAGGGAAGAGACCCAGTACTTC; cdr3_aa: CASRRTSGREETQYF
v_call: TRBV28; d_call: TRBD1; j_call: TRBJ1-5; clone_size: -; cdr3_nt: TGTGCCAGCGCTACAGGGGAAGGTCAGCCCCAGCATTTT; cdr3_aa: CASATGEGQPQHF
v_call: TRBV7-2; d_call: TRBD1; j_call: TRBJ1-6; clone_size: -; cdr3_nt: TGTGCCAGCAGCCTTGACAGGGTAGCGTCACCCCTCCACTTT; cdr3_aa: CASSLDRVASPLHF